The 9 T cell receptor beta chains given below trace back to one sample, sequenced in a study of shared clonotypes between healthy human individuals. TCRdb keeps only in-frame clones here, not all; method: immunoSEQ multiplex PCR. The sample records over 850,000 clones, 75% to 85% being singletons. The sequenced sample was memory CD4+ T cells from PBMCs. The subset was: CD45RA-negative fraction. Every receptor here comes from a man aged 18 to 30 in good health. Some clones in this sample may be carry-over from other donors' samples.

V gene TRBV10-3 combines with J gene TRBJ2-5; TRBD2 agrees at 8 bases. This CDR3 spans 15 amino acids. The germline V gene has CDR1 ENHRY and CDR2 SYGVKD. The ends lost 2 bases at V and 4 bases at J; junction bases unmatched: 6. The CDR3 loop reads CAISESGSVRETQYF. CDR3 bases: TGTGCCATCAGTGAGAGCGGGAGTGTTCGAGAGACCCAGTACTTC.

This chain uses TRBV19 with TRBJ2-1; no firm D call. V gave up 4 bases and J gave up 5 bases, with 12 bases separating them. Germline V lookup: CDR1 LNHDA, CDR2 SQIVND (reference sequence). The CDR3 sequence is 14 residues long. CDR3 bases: TGTGCCAGTAGTACCCGGACCCGTCACAATGAGCAGTTCTTC. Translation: CASSTRTRHNEQFF.

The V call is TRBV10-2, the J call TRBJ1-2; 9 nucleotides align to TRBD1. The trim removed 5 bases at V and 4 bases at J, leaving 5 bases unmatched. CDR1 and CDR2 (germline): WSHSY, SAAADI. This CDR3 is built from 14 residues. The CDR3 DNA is TGCGCCAGCAGTCCGGGACAGGGTGCCTATGGCTACACCTTC. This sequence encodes CASSPGQGAYGYTF.

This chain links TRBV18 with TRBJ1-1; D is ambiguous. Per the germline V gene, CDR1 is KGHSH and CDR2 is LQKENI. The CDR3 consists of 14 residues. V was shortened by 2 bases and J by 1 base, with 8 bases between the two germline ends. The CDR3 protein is CASSPSAANTEAFF. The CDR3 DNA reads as TGTGCCAGCTCACCATCCGCAGCGAACACTGAAGCTTTCTTT. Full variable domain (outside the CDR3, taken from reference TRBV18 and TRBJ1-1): NAGVMQNPRHLVRRRGQEARLRCSPMKGHSHVYWYRQLPEEGLKFMVYLQKENIIDESGMPKERFSAEFPKEGPSILRIQQVVRGDSAAYFCASSPSAANTEAFFGQGTRLTVV.

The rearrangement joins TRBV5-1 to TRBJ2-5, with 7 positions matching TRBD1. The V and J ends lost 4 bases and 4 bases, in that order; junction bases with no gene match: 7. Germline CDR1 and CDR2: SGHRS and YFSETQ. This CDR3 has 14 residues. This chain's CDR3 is CASSTGTASETQYF. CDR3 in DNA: TGCGCCAGCAGCACCGGGACAGCCTCAGAGACCCAGTACTTC.

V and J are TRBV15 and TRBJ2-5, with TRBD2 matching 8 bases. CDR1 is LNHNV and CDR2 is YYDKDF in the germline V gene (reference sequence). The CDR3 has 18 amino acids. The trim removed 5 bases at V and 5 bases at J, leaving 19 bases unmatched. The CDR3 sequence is CATSHSNVSSGKAETQYF. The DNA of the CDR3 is TGTGCCACCAGCCACTCCAACGTTAGTAGCGGGAAGGCGGAGACCCAGTACTTC.

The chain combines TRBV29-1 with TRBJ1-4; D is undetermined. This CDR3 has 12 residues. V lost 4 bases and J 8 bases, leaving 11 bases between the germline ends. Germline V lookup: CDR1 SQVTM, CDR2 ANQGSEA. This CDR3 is CSVGVFGEKLFF. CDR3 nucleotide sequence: TGCAGCGTTGGGGTATTTGGGGAAAAACTGTTTTTT.

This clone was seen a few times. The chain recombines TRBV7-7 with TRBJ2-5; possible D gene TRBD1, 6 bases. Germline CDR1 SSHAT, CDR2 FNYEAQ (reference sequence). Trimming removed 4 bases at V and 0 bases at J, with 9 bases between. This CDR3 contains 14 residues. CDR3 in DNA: TGTGCCAGCAGCTCCCGGACAGACCAAGAGACCCAGTACTTC. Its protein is CASSSRTDQETQYF.

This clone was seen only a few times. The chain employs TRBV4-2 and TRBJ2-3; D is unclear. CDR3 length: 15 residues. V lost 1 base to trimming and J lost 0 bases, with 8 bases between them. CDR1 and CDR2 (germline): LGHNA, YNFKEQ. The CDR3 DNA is TGTGCCAGCAGCCAAGCGCACGGAAGCACAGATACGCAGTATTTT. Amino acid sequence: CASSQAHGSTDTQYF.